This entry lists 30 T cell receptor beta chains sequenced from one sample in a study of shared clonotypes between healthy human individuals. Sequencing was performed with immunoSEQ multiplex PCR; in TCRdb, only in-frame clones are kept and a portion is missing. Among 2.5 million or so clones listed, 90% to 95% were seen once. The sample taken for sequencing was naive CD4+ T cells sorted from blood. Subset reported: CD45RA+ positively selected. The receptors stem from a man aged 18 to 35 in good health.

The rearrangement joins TRBV5-1 to TRBJ2-3; no definite D call. The germline V and J ends were trimmed by 0 bases and 6 bases, with 11 bases remaining between them. The CDR3 has 14 amino acids. Looked up from germline, CDR1 is SGHRS and CDR2 is YFSETQ. The CDR3 reads CASSLAPGDDTQYF. CDR3 in DNA: TGCGCCAGCAGCTTGGCCCCGGGTGACGATACGCAGTATTTT. The whole variable domain, remainder taken from reference TRBV5-1 and TRBJ2-3, is KAGVTQTPRYLIKTRGQQVTLSCSPISGHRSVSWYQQTPGQGLQFLFEYFSETQRNKGNFPGRFSGRQFSNSRSEMNVSTLELGDSALYLCASSLAPGDDTQYFGPGTRLTVL.

The chain employs TRBV28 and TRBJ2-1, with 11 bases lining up with TRBD2. Trimming cost V 4 bases and J 7 bases; bases outside gene matches: 9. The CDR3 has 16 residues. The germline CDR1 and CDR2 sequences are MDHEN and SYDVKM. The CDR3: CASSSPVAGGRNEQFF. In DNA, the CDR3 is TGTGCCAGCAGTTCCCCCGTAGCGGGGGGGCGGAATGAGCAGTTCTTC. The full variable domain, its missing parts supplied by reference TRBV28 and TRBJ2-1, is DVKVTQSSRYLVKRTGEKVFLECVQDMDHENMFWYRQDPGLGLRLIYFSYDVKMKEKGDIPEGYSVSREKKERFSLILESASTNQTSMYLCASSSPVAGGRNEQFFGPGTRLTVL.

The chain employs TRBV2 and TRBJ2-1, with D unresolved. The CDR3 runs to 11 residues. CDR1 is SNHLY, CDR2 FYNNEI, per germline. Trimming cost V 3 bases and J 7 bases, with 4 bases left between them. This CDR3 reads CASSETNEQFF. The CDR3 DNA follows: TGTGCCAGCAGTGAGACTAATGAGCAGTTCTTC.

A remark on this clone: This sample also contains other DNA sequences that code for the same CDR3. The CDR3 coding sequence is TGTGCCAGCAGCTTGACAGGGTTGAACACTGAAGCTTTCTTT. This sequence encodes CASSLTGLNTEAFF. V usage is TRBV7-3 and J usage is TRBJ1-1, with 7 nucleotides matching TRBD1. This CDR3 has 14 residues. Trimming took 3 bases from V and 0 from J; bases not matched to a gene: 1. Germline V gene sequence: CDR1 SGHTA, CDR2 FQGTGA.

In its sample, this clone was seen once. V is TRBV27 and J is TRBJ1-1; no clear D. Germline-derived CDR1 and CDR2 are MNHEY and SMNVEV (reference sequence). The CDR3 is 13 amino acids. Deletions cut 6 bases from V and 3 bases from J, with 11 bases between. In DNA form, the CDR3 reads TGTGCCAGCAGCCGCTGGGAAGACACTGAAGCTTTCTTT. This codes for CASSRWEDTEAFF.

Comment on this clone: Other DNA sequences in this sample translate to the same CDR3. V gene TRBV7-2 combines with J gene TRBJ2-2, with 10 bases matching TRBD2. Germline CDR1 and CDR2: SGHTA and FQGNSA. CDR3 length equals 14 residues. Trimming removed 5 bases from V and 8 bases from J; junction bases left unmatched: 5. CDR3 amino acids: CASSPIAGGGELFF. DNA of the CDR3: TGTGCCAGCAGCCCCATAGCGGGAGGAGGGGAGCTGTTTTTT.

This chain connects TRBV4-3 to TRBJ2-3; unclear D gene. Germline V CDR1 and CDR2: LGHNA, YSLEER. The length of the CDR3 is 17 residues. The V end was cut by 0 bases, the J end by 4 bases, with 17 bases between. The CDR3 loop is CASSQDAASSISDTQYF. The CDR3 region has the DNA TGCGCCAGCAGCCAAGATGCGGCCTCCAGCATATCAGATACGCAGTATTTT.

The chain is built from TRBV7-2 and TRBJ2-3; TRBD2 aligns across 10 bases. CDR3 length: 17 residues. Germline V lookup: CDR1 SGHTA, CDR2 FQGNSA. V shed 0 bases and J 6 bases; nucleotides not matched to a gene: 9. The CDR3 sequence is CASSLALAGTAADTQYF. The CDR3 DNA reads TGTGCCAGCAGCTTAGCACTAGCGGGGACAGCGGCGGATACGCAGTATTTT.

The chain uses TRBV5-4 and TRBJ2-7; 8 bases map to TRBD2. The germline gives CDR1 SGHNT, CDR2 YYREEE (reference sequence). The CDR3 is 15 residues long. The V segment lost 3 bases and the J segment 2 bases; nucleotides outside the gene matches: 7. CDR3 residues: CASSSEAGVAYEQYF. In DNA form, the CDR3 reads TGTGCCAGCAGCTCCGAAGCGGGAGTCGCCTACGAGCAGTACTTC.

The chain uses TRBV6-1 and TRBJ2-5; D is ambiguous. The germline V and J ends were trimmed by 8 bases and 5 bases, with 18 bases remaining between them. The CDR3 extends over 14 amino acids. The germline V gene has CDR1 MNHNS and CDR2 SASEGT. This CDR3 is CASLKWASDETQYF. For the CDR3, the DNA is TGTGCCAGCCTGAAGTGGGCGTCGGACGAGACCCAGTACTTC.

Regarding this clone: This sample also contains other DNA sequences that code for the same CDR3. This chain connects TRBV5-1 to TRBJ2-7, with D possibly matching TRBD1 (6 bases). The V end lost 5 bases, the J end lost 3 bases, and 9 bases lay between the germline ends. This CDR3 contains 12 residues. The germline gives CDR1 SGHRS, CDR2 YFSETQ. The CDR3 sequence: CASSSTGYEQYF. The CDR3 nucleotides are TGCGCCAGCAGTTCGACAGGCTACGAGCAGTACTTC.

The chain carries TRBV9 and TRBJ1-2; D not resolved. The CDR3 consists of 13 residues. CDR1 and CDR2 from the germline V gene are SGDLS and YYNGEE. The germline V and J ends were trimmed by 4 bases and 4 bases, with 11 bases remaining between them. In DNA, the CDR3 is TGTGCCAGCAGCTCAACGGAGGTCTATGGCTACACCTTC. As protein: CASSSTEVYGYTF.

The chain recombines TRBV29-1 with TRBJ2-4, with 7 nucleotides matching TRBD2. The V gene end was trimmed by 3 bases and the J gene end by 1 base; junction bases not matched to a gene: 3. The V gene's germline CDR1 is SQVTM and CDR2 ANQGSEA. The CDR3 is 14 residues long. Here the CDR3 reads CSVDTAGAKNIQYF. The CDR3, as DNA: TGCAGCGTTGACACAGCGGGGGCCAAAAACATTCAGTACTTC. The full variable domain, in which reference TRBV29-1 and TRBJ2-4 provide the parts outside the CDR3, is SAVISQKPSRDICQRGTSLTIQCQVDSQVTMMFWYRQQPGQSLTLIATANQGSEATYESGFVIDKFPISRPNLTFSTLTVSNMSPEDSSIYLCSVDTAGAKNIQYFGAGTRLSVL.

The chain has TRBV5-1 and TRBJ2-7; 15 bases agree with TRBD2. CDR3 length: 17 residues. The V gene's germline CDR1 is SGHRS and CDR2 YFSETQ. The V and J ends lost 3 bases and 2 bases, in that order; junction bases with no gene match: 6. The CDR3 DNA is TGCGCCAGCAGCTCCGATGGGACTAGCGGGGGGCCCTACGAGCAGTACTTC. Amino acids: CASSSDGTSGGPYEQYF.

The J gene is TRBJ2-2, the V gene TRBV18; D is undetermined. Germline V gene lookup returns CDR1 KGHSH and CDR2 LQKENI. The CDR3 contains 13 residues. V was trimmed by 6 bases and J by 6 bases, leaving 11 bases between them. The CDR3 DNA follows: TGTGCCAGCTCCGGTAACGTCGCCGGGGAGCTGTTTTTT. Protein product: CASSGNVAGELFF. The variable domain in full, with the rest retrieved from reference TRBV18 and TRBJ2-2, is NAGVMQNPRHLVRRRGQEARLRCSPMKGHSHVYWYRQLPEEGLKFMVYLQKENIIDESGMPKERFSAEFPKEGPSILRIQQVVRGDSAAYFCASSGNVAGELFFGEGSRLTVL.

The chain has TRBV30 and TRBJ1-3; D is uncertain. This CDR3 spans 17 amino acids. Germline CDR1 is GTSNPN and CDR2 is SVGIG (reference sequence). The germline V and J ends were trimmed by 0 bases and 0 bases, with 15 bases remaining between them. CDR3 nucleotides: TGTGCCTGGAGTGTAGGGCTAGGACCTAACTCTGGAAACACCATATATTTT. Its protein is CAWSVGLGPNSGNTIYF.

The CDR3 protein is CASGSGQGQETQYF. The CDR3 DNA reads TGTGCTAGTGGTTCGGGACAGGGACAGGAGACCCAGTACTTC. The chain combines TRBV12-5 with TRBJ2-5, with TRBD1 matching 9 bases. The length of the CDR3 is 14 residues. With V trimmed by 4 bases and J by 5 bases, 5 bases remained unmatched. The V gene's germline CDR1 is LGHNT and CDR2 FRNRAP.

The gene calls are TRBV28 and TRBJ2-7; 9 bases fit TRBD2. The CDR3 runs 14 residues. The germline CDR1 and CDR2 sequences are MDHEN and SYDVKM. With V trimmed by 8 bases and J by 0 bases, 5 bases remained unmatched. CDR3 sequence reads: CASGQTSGSYEQYF. In DNA form, the CDR3 reads TGTGCCAGCGGTCAGACTAGCGGCTCCTACGAGCAGTACTTC.

In regard to this clone: The germline gene is not matched at one end of the junction; a read error may be the cause. The chain carries TRBV28 and TRBJ2-1; D may be TRBD1 (6 bases). From germline, CDR1 is MDHEN and CDR2 SYDVKM. The CDR3 is 13 residues long. The CDR3 bases are TGTGCCAGCAGTTTCCCAGGGGTTTGGAACCAGGTCTTC. As protein: CASSFPGVWNQVF.

The gene calls are TRBV10-3 and TRBJ1-5, with D possibly matching TRBD1 (5 bases). This CDR3 region has 15 residues. Germline CDR1 reads ENHRY; CDR2 reads SYGVKD. Trimming removed 2 bases at V and 3 bases at J, with 11 bases between. The DNA for the CDR3 is TGTGCCATCAGTGAGGGGGGACCAATCAATCAGCCCCAGCATTTT. It specifies CAISEGGPINQPQHF.

The sample holds one count of this clone. The gene calls are TRBV21-1 and TRBJ2-4; the table calls TRBD2, which could not be checked here. TRBV21-1 is described as a pseudogene. The CDR3 runs to 14 residues. The CDR3 DNA reads TGTGCCAGCAGGCCCCCTAGGGCCAAAAACATTCAGTACTTC. Its protein product is CASRPPRAKNIQYF.

Here the CDR3 reads CASSLGQINQPQHF. The CDR3 DNA sequence: TGTGCCAGCAGCTTAGGACAGATCAATCAGCCCCAGCATTTT. This chain links TRBV7-2 with TRBJ1-5, with D possibly matching TRBD1 (5 bases). Looked up from germline, CDR1 is SGHTA and CDR2 is FQGNSA. Trimming left V 1 base short and J 3 bases short, with 7 bases between. This CDR3 comprises 14 residues.

As regards this clone: One end of the junction fails to match germline, which may point to a read error. This sequence joins TRBV7-7 and TRBJ2-2; no reliable D call. The CDR3 spans 14 residues. CDR1 and CDR2 (germline): SSHAT, FNYEAQ (reference sequence). The CDR3 sequence is CASSRDTNTGELFF. The CDR3, as DNA: TGTGCTAGCAGCCGCGACACGAACACCGGGGAGCTGTTTTTT.

The V call is TRBV19, the J call TRBJ1-5; a possible D gene is TRBD1 (5 bases). Germline V gene sequence: CDR1 LNHDA, CDR2 SQIVND (reference sequence). The V gene lost 3 bases and the J gene lost 2 bases, with 11 bases spanning the gap. The CDR3 length is 15 residues. CDR3 DNA sequence: TGTGCCAGTAGTATCGATTGGGGCGGCAATCAGCCCCAGCATTTT. Translation: CASSIDWGGNQPQHF.

The chain employs TRBV5-1 and TRBJ2-1; the D is unclear. CDR3 size: 15 residues. Germline V gene data show CDR1 as SGHRS and CDR2 as YFSETQ. The V gene lost 0 bases and the J gene lost 8 bases, with 15 bases spanning the gap. The CDR3 DNA sequence: TGCGCCAGCAGCTTGGGGCGAAGGTCAATGGATGAGCAGTTCTTC. Its translation: CASSLGRRSMDEQFF.

In this sample, this clone turned up once. The V call is TRBV6-1, the J call TRBJ2-2, with 9 bases aligning to TRBD1. Germline CDR1 and CDR2: MNHNS and SASEGT. The CDR3 loop spans 16 amino acids. Trimming cost V 3 bases and J 6 bases; bases outside gene matches: 8. In nucleotides, the CDR3 is TGTGCCAGCAGTGATTATGGGACAGGGAAGGCCGGGGAGCTGTTTTTT. Translating it yields CASSDYGTGKAGELFF.

The chain carries TRBV6-1 and TRBJ1-1, with no clear D. CDR1 and CDR2 from the germline V gene are MNHNS and SASEGT. The CDR3 runs to 13 residues. V was pared by 1 base and J by 8 bases, with 11 bases between. The DNA for the CDR3 is TGTGCCAGCAGTGAAGTTACTGTCCGAGAAGCTTTCTTT. Translation gives CASSEVTVREAFF.

As regards this clone: This CDR3 is also generated by other DNA sequences in the sample. The chain has TRBV19 and TRBJ2-7; a weak D match, TRBD1 (5 bases). The germline V gene encodes CDR1 LNHDA and CDR2 SQIVND (reference sequence). Trimming removed 4 bases at V and 3 bases at J, with 10 bases between. This CDR3 contains 13 residues. CDR3: CASSRGRDYEQYF. The CDR3 DNA follows: TGTGCCAGTAGTAGGGGCAGGGACTACGAGCAGTACTTC.

Concerning this clone itself: The same CDR3 can be traced to other DNA sequences in this sample. This chain connects TRBV7-2 to TRBJ1-1; D ambiguous. CDR1 is SGHTA, CDR2 FQGNSA, per germline. V lost 2 bases, J lost 0 bases, and 7 bases lay in between. The CDR3 has 14 amino acids. The CDR3 is CASSLKRLNTEAFF. The CDR3 region has the DNA TGTGCCAGCAGCTTAAAGAGGCTGAACACTGAAGCTTTCTTT.

The chain has TRBV28 and TRBJ1-2, with D possibly TRBD1 on 5 matching bases. This CDR3 is 16 amino acids long. CDR1 and CDR2 (germline): MDHEN, SYDVKM. V lost 5 bases, J lost 1 base, and 17 bases lay in between. Written as DNA, the CDR3 is TGTGCCAGCAGTGGCTACGGCGGGGCGAGTAACTATGGCTACACCTTC. Its translation is CASSGYGGASNYGYTF.